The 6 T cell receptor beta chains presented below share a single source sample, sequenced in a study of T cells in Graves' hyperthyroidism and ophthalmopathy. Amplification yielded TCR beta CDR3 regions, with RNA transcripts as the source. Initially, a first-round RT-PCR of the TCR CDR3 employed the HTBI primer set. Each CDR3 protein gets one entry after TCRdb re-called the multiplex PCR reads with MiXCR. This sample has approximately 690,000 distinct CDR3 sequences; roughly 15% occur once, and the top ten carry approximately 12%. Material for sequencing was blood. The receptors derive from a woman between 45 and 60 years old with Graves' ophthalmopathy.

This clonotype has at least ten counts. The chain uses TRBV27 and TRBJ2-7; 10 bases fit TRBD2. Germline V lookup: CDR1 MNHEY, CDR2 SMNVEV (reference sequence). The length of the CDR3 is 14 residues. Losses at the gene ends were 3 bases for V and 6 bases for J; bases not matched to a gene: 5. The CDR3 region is CASSFTSGTGEQYF. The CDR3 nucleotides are TGTGCCAGCAGTTTTACTAGCGGGACAGGCGAGCAGTACTTC.

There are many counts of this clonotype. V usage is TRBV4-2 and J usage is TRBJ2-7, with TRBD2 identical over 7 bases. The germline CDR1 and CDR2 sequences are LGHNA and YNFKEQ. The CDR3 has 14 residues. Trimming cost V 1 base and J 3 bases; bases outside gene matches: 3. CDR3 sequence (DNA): TGTGCCAGCAGCCAAGCGGGACTAATCTACGAGCAGTACTTC. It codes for CASSQAGLIYEQYF.

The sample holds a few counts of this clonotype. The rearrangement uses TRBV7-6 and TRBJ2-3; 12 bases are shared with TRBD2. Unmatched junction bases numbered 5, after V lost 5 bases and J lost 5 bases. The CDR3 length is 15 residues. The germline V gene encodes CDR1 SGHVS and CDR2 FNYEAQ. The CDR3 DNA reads TGTGCCAGCAGCGAGCGACTAGCGGGAGTAGATACGCAGTATTTT. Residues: CASSERLAGVDTQYF.

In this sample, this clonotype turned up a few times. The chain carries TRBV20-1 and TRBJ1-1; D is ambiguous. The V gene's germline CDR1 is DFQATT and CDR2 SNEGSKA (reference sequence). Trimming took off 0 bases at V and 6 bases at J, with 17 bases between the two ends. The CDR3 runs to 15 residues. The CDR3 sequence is CSARDMGGTLSEAFF. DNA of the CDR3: TGCAGTGCTAGAGACATGGGAGGAACGCTTTCTGAAGCTTTCTTT.

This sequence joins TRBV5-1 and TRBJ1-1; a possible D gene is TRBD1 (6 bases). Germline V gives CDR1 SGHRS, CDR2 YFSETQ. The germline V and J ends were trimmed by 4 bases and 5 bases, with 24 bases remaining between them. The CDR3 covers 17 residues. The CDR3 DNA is TGCGCCAGCAGCCAAATATTACAGGGAATTCTTGGGACTGAAGCTTTCTTT. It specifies CASSQILQGILGTEAFF. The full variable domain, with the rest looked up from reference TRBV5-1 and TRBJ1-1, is KAGVTQTPRYLIKTRGQQVTLSCSPISGHRSVSWYQQTPGQGLQFLFEYFSETQRNKGNFPGRFSGRQFSNSRSEMNVSTLELGDSALYLCASSQILQGILGTEAFFGQGTRLTVV.

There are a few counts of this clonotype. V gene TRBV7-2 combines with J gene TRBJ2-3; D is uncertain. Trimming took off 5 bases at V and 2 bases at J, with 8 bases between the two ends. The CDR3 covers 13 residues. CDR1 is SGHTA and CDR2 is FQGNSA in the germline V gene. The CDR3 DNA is TGTGCCAGCAGCACCGAAATCACAGATACGCAGTATTTT. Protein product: CASSTEITDTQYF.